This T cell receptor (beta chain) was identified during a study of blood T cell repertoires in COVID-19 (dated by TCRdb to 2018 to 2020). About the study as a whole: Samples covering the acute and convalescent phases of COVID-19 were provided by collaborators in the United States, Italy and Spain. Deeply sampled blood TCRbeta repertoires from subjects exposed to, actively infected with, or recovered from COVID-19 were included in the dataset. The repertoires were released in a freely available public database meant as a resource for research on the immune response to SARS-CoV-2. Where HLA class I and class II types were available, the types were taken from metadata supplied by the sample provider, not from assay-based typing. The material from the prospective study consisted of cDNA or gDNA derived from T cells, B-cell-depleted T cells, or PBMCs. Samples were obtained from the ongoing ImmuneRACE study (first 160 participants) and from 1,254 subjects provided by 6 global collaborators. The sample metadata nearly always contained a de-identified subject ID, COVID-19 status, age in years and sex. The full study reports these points: How much clinical and demographic metadata was included differed by source and by participant, and the metadata was provided uncurated.

With respect to this clone: It lacks a known antigen. No base-level quality is on record; no much larger clone is a single base apart.

TCRbeta CDR3 regions were amplified from genomic DNA using the immunoSEQ Assay, a bias-controlled multiplex PCR. On the authors' methods: Nucleated cell counts per sample were estimated from amplification of reference gene primers within the assay. To quantify the absolute abundance of each unique TCRbeta CDR3 rearrangement, sequence reads were collapsed and filtered. For each sample, productive Simpson clonality was calculated as the square root of Simpson's diversity index over productive rearrangements. Entries here come from immuneACCESS through TCRdb and include only in-frame sequences with V and J called. Some clones fail to appear in such tables; in the studies checked, an unresolved V gene covers under half of the shortfall, and the cause of the remainder is unknown. The DNA gave D and trimming, while V, J and clone size come from that table. For this sample there are about 70,000 clones; 79% appear just once. The ten largest account for 5% to 6.5% of the sample.

Collaborating institutions collected whole blood in K2EDTA tubes following their own protocols. For TCRbeta analysis, collaborator samples were shipped as frozen whole blood, as isolated PBMCs, or as DNA extracted from either sample type. The junction shows trimming of 5 bases on V and 1 base on J, and the gene matches do not reach 2 bases of it. From the cysteine through the phenylalanine, the CDR3 covers 14 amino acids. The kept DNA is CDR3 alone, 42 bases in frame from the first base. Reading the germline V gene (reference sequence) gives CDR1 LNHNV and CDR2 YYDKDF. The chain employs TRBV15 and TRBJ2-1, with 7 central nucleotides matching TRBD1. The specimen sequenced was peripheral blood. The receptor was derived from a woman aged 60 to 75 with acute or convalescent COVID-19. The nucleotides are TGTGCCACCAGCCGGGGACAGTCCTACAATGAGCAGTTCTTC. Its translation reads: CATSRGQSYNEQFF.